The rows below give T cell receptor beta chains drawn from one sample of a study of blood T cell repertoires in COVID-19. Generated by immunoSEQ multiplex PCR, the TCRdb table keeps only in-frame clones and is missing some. The sample carries 310,000 or so clones, 80% to 90% recorded once. What was sequenced was peripheral blood. These receptors came from a man aged 18-30 years who had recovered from COVID-19. The CDR3 runs from the conserved cysteine through the conserved F or W. A D gene is named only where the DNA matches it firmly. Size is omitted from some rows. Given values are once, few, many or a class for expanded clones.

.,TRBJ1-1,.,TRBV19,CASRTQGKVTEAFF,TGTGCCAGTAGGACACAGGGTAAGGTCACTGAAGCTTTCTTT
.,TRBJ1-5,once,TRBV27,CASSLARGNQPQHF,TGTGCCAGCAGTTTGGCTCGGGGCAATCAGCCCCAGCATTTT
TRBD1,TRBJ2-5,.,TRBV9,CASSAGQGEETQYF,TGTGCCAGCAGCGCCGGACAGGGGGAAGAGACCCAGTACTTC
TRBD1,TRBJ2-7,.,TRBV7-3,CASSLTGTGSYEQYF,TGTGCCAGCAGCTTAACGGGGACAGGGAGCTACGAGCAGTACTTC
.,TRBJ2-7,.,TRBV18,CASSWGSEQYF,TGTGCCAGCTCATGGGGCTCCGAGCAGTACTTC
.,TRBJ2-3,.,TRBV29-1,CSVIRTSTRDTQYF,TGCAGCGTTATACGGACATCGACCAGAGATACGCAGTATTTT
.,TRBJ1-1,.,TRBV6-5,CASSYNGGGEAFF,TGTGCCAGCAGTTACAATGGGGGAGGTGAAGCTTTCTTT
TRBD1,TRBJ1-2,.,TRBV6-1,CASSALLRDRGDYGYTF,TGTGCCAGCAGTGCACTTCTCCGGGACAGGGGGGACTATGGCTACACCTTC
.,TRBJ1-4,.,TRBV9,CPSSVGGGEKLFF,TGCCCCAGCAGCGTGGGGGGAGGGGAAAAACTGTTTTTT
TRBD2,TRBJ2-3,few,TRBV15,CATSRALAASTDTQYF,TGTGCCACCAGCAGAGCTCTAGCGGCTAGCACAGATACGCAGTATTTT
.,TRBJ2-7,.,TRBV6-5,CASSYSATQSYEQYF,TGTGCCAGCAGTTACTCCGCGACACAAAGTTACGAGCAGTACTTC
TRBD2,TRBJ2-3,.,TRBV3-1/TRBV3-2,CASSHGLVQDTQYF,TGTGCCAGCAGCCACGGACTAGTTCAAGATACGCAGTATTTT
TRBD2,TRBJ2-1,.,TRBV4-3,CASSHGLAGGIKYNEQFF,TGCGCCAGCAGCCACGGACTAGCGGGGGGCATCAAATACAATGAGCAGTTCTTC
TRBD2,TRBJ2-1,.,TRBV7-2,CAAVTGGVYNEQFF,TGTGCCGCGGTAACGGGGGGAGTATACAATGAGCAGTTCTTC
TRBD1,TRBJ2-1,.,TRBV9,CASSSGQGAYNEQFF,TGTGCCAGCAGCTCTGGACAGGGGGCCTACAATGAGCAGTTCTTC
.,TRBJ1-2,once,TRBV3-1/TRBV3-2,CASSQGHPRTDQPYGYTF,TGTGCCAGCAGCCAAGGTCATCCCCGGACAGACCAGCCTTATGGCTACACCTTC
.,TRBJ1-1,.,TRBV6-6,CASSYSSPRTEAFF,TGTGCCAGCAGTTACTCCTCCCCCAGAACTGAAGCTTTCTTT
.,TRBJ2-2,once,TRBV3-1/TRBV3-2,CASSQEGESNTGELFF,TGTGCCAGCAGCCAAGAAGGAGAATCGAACACCGGGGAGCTGTTTTTT
TRBD1,TRBJ2-7,.,TRBV27,CASSVDRGSYEQYF,TGTGCCAGCAGTGTAGACAGGGGGAGCTACGAGCAGTACTTC
TRBD1,TRBJ1-2,.,TRBV5-1,CASSWGQGKGYTF,TGCGCCAGCAGCTGGGGACAGGGAAAAGGCTACACCTTC
.,TRBJ1-4,.,TRBV14,CASSQVRGSRIGEKLFF,TGTGCCAGCAGCCAAGTCCGAGGGTCCAGGATCGGCGAAAAACTGTTTTTT
TRBD1,TRBJ2-3,.,TRBV18,CATSDRGGDTQYF,TGTGCCACCTCGGACAGGGGGGGAGATACGCAGTATTTT
TRBD2,TRBJ2-3,.,TRBV6-2/TRBV6-3,CASSYKGLAGGYTDTQYF,TGTGCCAGCAGTTACAAGGGACTAGCGGGAGGATACACAGATACGCAGTATTTT
.,TRBJ2-5,.,TRBV9,CASSAPRETQYF,TGTGCCAGCAGCGCTCCGAGGGAGACCCAGTACTTC
.,TRBJ2-7,.,TRBV19,CASGSGGSYEQYF,TGTGCCAGTGGCAGTGGAGGATCCTACGAGCAGTACTTC
TRBD1,TRBJ1-6,.,TRBV6-1,CASSGGQGAYNSPLHF,TGTGCCAGCAGTGGAGGACAGGGCGCCTATAATTCACCCCTCCACTTT
.,TRBJ1-4,.,TRBV7-9,CASSLGFSPTEEKLFF,TGTGCCAGCAGCTTAGGTTTTAGTCCCACGGAGGAAAAACTGTTTTTT
TRBD2,TRBJ2-7,.,TRBV7-2,CASSPPGGGDEQYF,TGTGCCAGCAGCCCCCCGGGCGGGGGGGACGAGCAGTACTTC
.,TRBJ2-1,.,TRBV27,CASSLKGVDEQFF,TGTGCCAGCAGTTTGAAGGGGGTTGATGAGCAGTTCTTC
.,TRBJ2-7,once,TRBV11-2,CASSLSTAYYEQYF,TGTGCCAGCAGTCTCTCGACAGCCTACTACGAGCAGTACTTC
.,TRBJ1-3,many,TRBV7-6,CASSLNAAGNTIYF,TGTGCCAGCAGCTTAAATGCAGCTGGAAACACCATATATTTT
.,TRBJ2-2,.,TRBV18,CASSPRDTGELFF,TGTGCCAGCTCACCGCGCGACACCGGGGAGCTGTTTTTT
TRBD1,TRBJ2-1,.,TRBV11-2,CASSTPGQDNEQFF,TGTGCCAGCAGCACCCCGGGACAGGACAATGAGCAGTTCTTC
.,TRBJ1-1,few,TRBV7-9,CASRIDSSLVNTEAFF,TGTGCCAGCAGGATTGACAGCAGCCTCGTGAACACTGAAGCTTTCTTT
.,TRBJ2-1,.,TRBV7-9,CASSVSGSSYNEQFF,TGTGCCAGCAGCGTTAGCGGTAGCTCCTACAATGAGCAGTTCTTC
TRBD1,TRBJ2-5,.,TRBV6-5,CASRDRDRGSETQYF,TGTGCCAGCAGAGACCGGGACAGGGGGTCAGAGACCCAGTACTTC
TRBD1,TRBJ1-2,.,TRBV19,CASRGTGKTVRGYTF,TGTGCCAGTAGGGGGACAGGGAAGACGGTCAGGGGCTACACCTTC
TRBD1,TRBJ1-5,.,TRBV6-2/TRBV6-3,CASSYPTGRNQPQHF,TGTGCCAGCAGTTACCCGACAGGGAGGAATCAGCCCCAGCATTTT
TRBD1,TRBJ1-1,.,TRBV7-9,CASSRQGLDTEAFF,TGTGCCAGCAGCCGACAGGGGCTAGACACTGAAGCTTTCTTT
.,TRBJ2-2,.,TRBV7-9,CASSSLANTGELFF,TGTGCCAGCAGCAGCCTCGCGAACACCGGGGAGCTGTTTTTT
.,TRBJ2-3,.,TRBV18,CASSPQGSTDTQYF,TGTGCCAGCTCACCCCAGGGGAGCACAGATACGCAGTATTTT
.,TRBJ1-2,.,TRBV19,CASSILYGYTF,TGTGCCAGTAGTATACTTTATGGCTACACCTTC
.,TRBJ2-1,.,TRBV2,CASYRSYNEQFF,TGTGCCAGCTATCGCTCCTACAATGAGCAGTTCTTC
TRBD1,TRBJ1-2,once,TRBV5-1,CASSFYSGTGSRVGALDGYTF,TGCGCCAGCAGCTTTTACTCCGGGACAGGGTCGCGAGTTGGGGCTTTGGATGGCTACACCTTC
.,TRBJ2-7,.,TRBV24-1,CATIIAPGVSYEQYF,TGTGCCACCATCATCGCGCCGGGGGTCTCCTACGAGCAGTACTTC
.,TRBJ2-3,.,TRBV7-7,CASSHGTPGTDTQYF,TGTGCCAGCAGCCACGGGACTCCAGGGACAGATACGCAGTATTTT
.,TRBJ1-1,.,TRBV6-1,CATSQGSYTEAFF,TGTGCCACCTCGCAGGGGAGTTACACTGAAGCTTTCTTT
TRBD1,TRBJ1-1,.,TRBV6-5,CASRSTGGRTEAFF,TGTGCCAGCAGATCTACAGGGGGCCGGACTGAAGCTTTCTTT
.,TRBJ2-3,.,TRBV19,CASSRQATTDTQYF,TGTGCCAGTAGCAGACAGGCCACCACAGATACGCAGTATTTT
TRBD1,TRBJ1-4,.,TRBV4-1,CASSQAGTGREKLFF,TGCGCCAGCAGCCAAGCGGGGACAGGAAGGGAAAAACTGTTTTTT
TRBD2,TRBJ2-5,.,TRBV6-1,CASSEMTIAGGQETQYF,TGTGCCAGCAGTGAAATGACGATAGCGGGGGGACAAGAGACCCAGTACTTC
TRBD1,TRBJ2-7,once,TRBV27,CASSLLRTGSYEQYF,TGTGCCAGCAGTTTACTAAGGACAGGGAGCTACGAGCAGTACTTC